Listed below are T cell receptor beta chains from one sample, sequenced in a study of T cell repertoires and HLA-DP antigens. This table comes from immunoSEQ multiplex PCR, and its TCRdb copy is limited to in-frame clones, with some not included. The table shows fewer than 75,000 clones, with over 75% occurring only once. No antigen has been identified for these receptors. The sample taken for sequencing was CD4+ T cells from PBMCs. The receptors here all came from a man aged 55-75 years in good health and CMV-seronegative. CDR3s include the opening cysteine and the closing phenylalanine or tryptophan. Fields, in order: clone size, CDR3 length, J gene, D gene, V gene, CDR3 protein, CDR3 DNA. A D gene is named only where the DNA matches it firmly. Expanded clones are given a class, and other clones once, few, many or no size at all.

>once|15|TRBJ1-1|.|TRBV4-2
CASSQDPWPNTEAFF
TGTGCCAGCAGCCAAGACCCCTGGCCTAACACTGAAGCTTTCTTT
>.|17|TRBJ2-1|TRBD2|TRBV4-1
CASSPGLAGPPYNEQFF
TGCGCCAGCAGCCCGGGACTAGCGGGGCCCCCCTACAATGAGCAGTTCTTC
>.|16|TRBJ2-7|.|TRBV7-2
CASSLSPPTGSYEQYF
TGTGCCAGCAGCTTAAGCCCTCCGACGGGCTCCTACGAGCAGTACTTC
>.|12|TRBJ2-5|.|TRBV15
CATSMYQETQYF
TGTGCCACCAGCATGTACCAAGAGACCCAGTACTTC
>.|13|TRBJ2-7|TRBD1|TRBV2
CASVGQGRGEQYF
TGTGCCAGCGTCGGACAGGGACGAGGCGAGCAGTACTTC
>.|16|TRBJ1-6|TRBD1|TRBV5-4
CASSNRGRQPNSPLHF
TGTGCCAGCAGCAACAGGGGGCGGCAGCCTAATTCACCCCTCCACTTT
>.|14|TRBJ2-1|.|TRBV2
CASSYRQGGDEQFF
TGTGCCAGCAGTTACCGACAGGGAGGGGATGAGCAGTTCTTC
>once|18|TRBJ2-3|TRBD2|TRBV12-5
CASGLVPPLEVAGDTQYF
TGTGCTAGTGGTTTGGTACCCCCACTAGAAGTAGCGGGGGATACGCAGTATTTT
>.|14|TRBJ1-2|.|TRBV6-5
CASSYEQGSYGYTF
TGTGCCAGCAGTTACGAACAGGGTTCGTATGGCTACACCTTC
>.|13|TRBJ1-5|.|TRBV28
CASRGELNQPQHF
TGTGCCAGCAGGGGGGAGCTCAATCAGCCCCAGCATTTT
>.|14|TRBJ1-1|TRBD1|TRBV7-9
CASSPGQGNTEAFF
TGTGCCAGCAGCCCCGGACAGGGAAACACTGAAGCTTTCTTT
>.|15|TRBJ2-7|TRBD1|TRBV5-1
CASSLGTGVSYEQYF
TGCGCCAGCAGCTTGGGGACAGGGGTCTCCTACGAGCAGTACTTC
>.|13|TRBJ2-2|.|TRBV19
CASTMGSTGELFF
TGTGCCAGTACCATGGGGAGCACCGGGGAGCTGTTTTTT
>.|16|TRBJ2-2|TRBD2|TRBV11-2
CASKPPGLAITGELFF
TGTGCCAGCAAACCCCCGGGACTAGCGATCACCGGGGAGCTGTTTTTT
>.|15|TRBJ2-7|.|TRBV4-3
CASSDRVGVKYEQYF
TGCGCCAGCAGCGACCGGGTAGGGGTGAAGTACGAGCAGTACTTC
>.|15|TRBJ2-1|.|TRBV7-2
CASSLASGYYNEQFF
TGTGCCAGCAGCTTAGCGTCCGGCTACTACAATGAGCAGTTCTTC
>few|19|TRBJ2-3|TRBD2|TRBV6-1
CASSEAGADWSSGRDTQYF
TGTGCCAGCAGTGAAGCGGGTGCAGATTGGTCTAGCGGGAGAGATACGCAGTATTTT
>once|16|TRBJ2-1|TRBD2|TRBV2
CASSDSGQLIYNEQFF
TGTGCCAGCAGTGATAGCGGGCAACTCATCTACAATGAGCAGTTCTTC
>.|15|TRBJ2-3|.|TRBV7-2
CASTQGWTEADTQYF
TGTGCCAGCACCCAAGGTTGGACTGAGGCAGATACGCAGTATTTT
>.|14|TRBJ2-5|.|TRBV7-7
CASSDPGLGETQYF
TGTGCCAGCAGCGATCCGGGTCTTGGAGAGACCCAGTACTTC
>.|18|TRBJ2-3|TRBD2|TRBV5-4
CASSRGGLAGGHTDTQYF
TGTGCCAGCAGCCGAGGGGGCCTAGCGGGAGGCCACACAGATACGCAGTATTTT
>.|15|TRBJ2-1|.|TRBV18
CASSTGTLSYNEQFF
TGTGCCAGCTCAACCGGGACTCTCTCCTACAATGAGCAGTTCTTC
>once|13|TRBJ1-2|.|TRBV27
CASSSRQYYGYTF
TGTGCCAGCAGTTCCCGACAGTACTATGGCTACACCTTC
>.|15|TRBJ1-2|TRBD1|TRBV28
CASRTTGEGNYGYTF
TGTGCCAGCAGAACCACAGGGGAGGGGAACTATGGCTACACCTTC
>.|15|TRBJ1-1|TRBD1|TRBV7-2
CASSLQGFMNTEAFF
TGTGCCAGCAGTTTACAGGGGTTCATGAACACTGAAGCTTTCTTT
>.|17|TRBJ2-1|TRBD2|TRBV4-2
CASSQDLGGRAGNEQFF
TGTGCCAGCAGCCAAGACCTAGGCGGGAGGGCGGGCAATGAGCAGTTCTTC
>.|15|TRBJ2-2|.|TRBV7-6
CASSQLGPFSGELFF
TGTGCCAGCAGCCAATTGGGCCCGTTTTCCGGGGAGCTGTTTTTT